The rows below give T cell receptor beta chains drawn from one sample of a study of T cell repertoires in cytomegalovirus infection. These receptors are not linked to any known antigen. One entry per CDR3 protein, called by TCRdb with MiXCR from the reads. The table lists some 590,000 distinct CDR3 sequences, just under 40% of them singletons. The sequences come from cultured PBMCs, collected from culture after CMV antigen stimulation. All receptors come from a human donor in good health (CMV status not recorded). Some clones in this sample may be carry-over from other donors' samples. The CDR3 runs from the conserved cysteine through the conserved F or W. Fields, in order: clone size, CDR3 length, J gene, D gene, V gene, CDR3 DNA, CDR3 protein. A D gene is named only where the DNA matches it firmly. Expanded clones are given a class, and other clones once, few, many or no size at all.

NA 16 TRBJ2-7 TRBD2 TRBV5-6 TGTGCCAGCACCCGTGCGGGAGGCGGGAAGACCTACGAGCAGTACTTC CASTRAGGGKTYEQYF
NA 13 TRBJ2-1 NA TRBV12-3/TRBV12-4 TGTGCCAGCAGTCCGTTGCGAGGCGGTGAGCAGTTCTTC CASSPLRGGEQFF
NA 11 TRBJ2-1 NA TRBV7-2 TGTGCCAGCAGCTTAGCGGGAGAAGGGTTCTTC CASSLAGEGFF
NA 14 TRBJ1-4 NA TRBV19 TGTGCCAGTAGTATAGCAGGGAGTGGTGAAAAACTGTTTTTT CASSIAGSGEKLFF
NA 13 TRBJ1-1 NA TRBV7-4 TGTGCCAGCAGCTTAGCGTCTGGATATGAAGCTTTCTTT CASSLASGYEAFF
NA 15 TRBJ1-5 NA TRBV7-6 TGTGCCAGCAGCTGCAGGGTTTATAGCAATCAGCCCCAGCATTTT CASSCRVYSNQPQHF
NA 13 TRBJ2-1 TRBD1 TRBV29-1 TGCAGCGTGTGGGACAGCCCCTACAATGAGCAGTTCTTC CSVWDSPYNEQFF
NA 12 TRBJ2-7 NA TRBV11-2 TGTGCCAGCAGCTTAGAGAGCAGTCAGCAGTACTTC CASSLESSQQYF
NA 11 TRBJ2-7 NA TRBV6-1 TGTGCCACCGGGGACTTCTACGAGCAGTACTTC CATGDFYEQYF
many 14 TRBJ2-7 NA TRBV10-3 TGTGCCACTGAAGAACAGGATGTCTCCTACGAGCAGTACTTC CATEEQDVSYEQYF
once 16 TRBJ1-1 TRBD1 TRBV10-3 TGTGCCATCAGTGAACCCCCCGACAGGGCGAGTACCGAAGCTTTCTTT CAISEPPDRASTEAFF
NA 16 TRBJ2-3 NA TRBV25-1 TGTGCCAGCAGTGAATATCAGGGGAGTGGCACAGATACGCAGTATTTT CASSEYQGSGTDTQYF
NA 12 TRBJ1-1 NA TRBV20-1 TGCAGTGCTAGTGAGGGTTGGACTGAAGCTTTCTTT CSASEGWTEAFF
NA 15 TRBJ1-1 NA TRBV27 TGTGCCAGCAGTTTGAGTGACCCTAGCTACACTGAAGCTTTCTTT CASSLSDPSYTEAFF
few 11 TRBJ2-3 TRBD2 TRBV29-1 TGCAGCGTCGGGAGGGTAGATACGCAGTATTTT CSVGRVDTQYF
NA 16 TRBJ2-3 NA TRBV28 TGTGCCAGCAGTTTAGGATCATCCCGCTTAACAGATACGCAGTATTTT CASSLGSSRLTDTQYF
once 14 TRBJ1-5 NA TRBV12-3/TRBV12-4 TGTGCCAGCAGGCCAGGGGCTACCAATCAGCCCCAGCATTTT CASRPGATNQPQHF
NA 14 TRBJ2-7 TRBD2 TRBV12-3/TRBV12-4 TGTGCCAGCAGTTTAGGGACTAGCATCCACGAGCAGTACTTC CASSLGTSIHEQYF
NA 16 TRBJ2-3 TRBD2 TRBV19 TGTGCCAGTAGTACCCCATTAGCGGGGGGCACAGATACGCAGTATTTT CASSTPLAGGTDTQYF
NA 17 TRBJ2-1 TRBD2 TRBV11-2 TGTGCCAGCAGATTAAGCGGGAGGGGGTCGTCCTACAATGAGCAGTTCTTC CASRLSGRGSSYNEQFF
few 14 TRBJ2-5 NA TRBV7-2 TGTGCCAGCAGCTTAGGCCGTACCCTAGCAGCGGCTGACTTC CASSLGRTLAAADF
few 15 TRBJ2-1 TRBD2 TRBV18 TGTGCCAGCTCACAAAGCGGGAGCTCCTACAATGAGCAGTTCTTC CASSQSGSSYNEQFF
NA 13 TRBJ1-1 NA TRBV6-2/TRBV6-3 TGTGCCAGCAGTTACGGGGAGGGGACTGAAGCTTTCTTT CASSYGEGTEAFF
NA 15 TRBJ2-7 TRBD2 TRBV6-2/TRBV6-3 TGTGCCAGCAGCCGCCGAGTGGAGCGGGGCTACGAGCAGTACTTC CASSRRVERGYEQYF
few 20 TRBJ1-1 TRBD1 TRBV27 TGTGCCAGCAGTTTCAGGCACACACCCTTCACAGGGGCCTTGAACACTGAAGCTTTCTTT CASSFRHTPFTGALNTEAFF
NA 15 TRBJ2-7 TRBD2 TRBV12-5 TGTGCTAGTGGTTTGGACCCTAGCGGGGGGTACGAGCAGTACTTC CASGLDPSGGYEQYF
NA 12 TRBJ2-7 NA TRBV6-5 TGTGCCAGCAGTTACGATCGTGCCGAGCAGTACTTC CASSYDRAEQYF
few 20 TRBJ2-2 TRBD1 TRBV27 TGTGCCAGCAGTTTTTCAATACCGGGACAGGGCCAAACGAACACCGGGGAGCTGTTTTTT CASSFSIPGQGQTNTGELFF
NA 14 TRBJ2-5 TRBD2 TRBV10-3 TGTGCCATCAGGGCGGGACTAGCGGGGGAGACCCAGTACTTC CAIRAGLAGETQYF
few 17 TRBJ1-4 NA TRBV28 TGTGCCAGCAGTCCACCCCAGTGGTCCCCACCTAGGGAAAAACTGTTTTTT CASSPPQWSPPREKLFF
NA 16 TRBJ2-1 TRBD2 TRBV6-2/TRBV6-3 TGTGCCAGCAGTTCTGCGGGAGGGGGGTCCTACAATGAGCAGTTCTTC CASSSAGGGSYNEQFF
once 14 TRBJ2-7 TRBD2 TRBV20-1 TGCAGTGCTGGGACTAGCGGGAGGTCCTACGAGCAGTACTTC CSAGTSGRSYEQYF
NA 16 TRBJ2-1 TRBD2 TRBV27 TGTGCCAGCAGTCCCCTGACTAGCGGTTCCTACAATGAGCAGTTCTTC CASSPLTSGSYNEQFF